Listed below are T cell receptor beta chains from one sample, sequenced in a study of blood T cells in healthy people across ages. TCRdb independently ran MiXCR on the 5' RACE reads; one entry per CDR3 protein. The table includes around 870,000 distinct CDR3 sequences, 25% to 30% detected once. The material sequenced was blood. The receptors were gathered from a woman aged 80 or over in good health. Each CDR3 is given with its conserved first and last residue. A D gene is named only where the DNA matches it firmly. Clone sizes are given selectively: once, few, many, or a class where the clone is expanded.

d_gene	abundance	j_gene	v_gene	CDR3nt	CDR3aa
NA	NA	TRBJ1-3	TRBV6-6	TGTGCCAGCAGTTTTAGGGACACTGGAAACACCATATATTTT	CASSFRDTGNTIYF
NA	few	TRBJ1-2	TRBV20-1	TGCAGTGCTCCCTTACCGACCGGAATCACGGGGGGCTACACCTTC	CSAPLPTGITGGYTF
TRBD2	many	TRBJ2-3	TRBV5-1	TGCGCCAGCAGCCCCCCCCAGGGTGGGGGACTAGCAGATACGCAGTATTTT	CASSPPQGGGLADTQYF
NA	few	TRBJ1-3	TRBV27	TGTGCCAGCAGTTCCGCCCCGGGAGCAGGACGGAACACCATATATTTT	CASSSAPGAGRNTIYF
NA	many	TRBJ2-7	TRBV5-5	TGTGCCAGCAGCCCCTCGGCAGGGACCTACGAGCAGTACTTC	CASSPSAGTYEQYF
TRBD2	many	TRBJ2-3	TRBV5-1	TGCGCCAGTGGAACGGCTAGCGGGGTGGATACGCAGTATTTT	CASGTASGVDTQYF
TRBD1	many	TRBJ1-2	TRBV9	TGTGCCAGCAGCGTGGGACAGAGCTATGGCTACACCTTC	CASSVGQSYGYTF
NA	NA	TRBJ2-2	TRBV7-9	TGTGCCAGCAGCGGACAGAGCACCGGGGAGCTGTTTTTT	CASSGQSTGELFF
NA	many	TRBJ1-4	TRBV12-3/TRBV12-4	TGTGCCAGCAGTAGACAGTCAACTAATGAAAAACTGTTTTTT	CASSRQSTNEKLFF
NA	many	TRBJ2-1	TRBV7-2	TGTGCCAGCAGCTTAGATGGGACAAGGGGTCGGGAGCAGTTCTTC	CASSLDGTRGREQFF
TRBD1	many	TRBJ2-7	TRBV9	TGTGCCAGCAGCGGACGACAGGGGTTGGACGAGCAGTACTTC	CASSGRQGLDEQYF
NA	many	TRBJ1-2	TRBV5-1	TGCGCCAGCAGCCTAACAGGGTTAGAAGGCTACACCTTC	CASSLTGLEGYTF
NA	NA	TRBJ1-3	TRBV7-9	TGTGCCAGCATGCATTCGGGCTCTGGAAACACCATATATTTT	CASMHSGSGNTIYF
NA	NA	TRBJ1-2	TRBV30	TGTGCCTACACTAAGAATGGCTACACCTTC	CAYTKNGYTF
NA	many	TRBJ2-6	TRBV28	TGTGCCAGCAGTGACTACAGGATCCTTCTGAAGTCTGGGGCCAACGTCCTGACTTTC	CASSDYRILLKSGANVLTF